This T cell receptor beta chain comes out of a study of blood T cell repertoires in COVID-19. The wider study: Whether acute or convalescent, the COVID-19 samples came from the United States, Italy and Spain.

The count of this clone is one. Original processing notes: Reference gene primer amplification gave estimated nucleated cell counts. TCRdb's copy holds only in-frame clones and misses some; the assay was immunoSEQ multiplex PCR. Clonal size and the V and J genes are those of that table, whereas D and trimming came from the DNA. The sample contains 80,000 to 100,000 clones, about 90% of which appear only once. The CDR3 is 19 amino acids. The origin of this receptor is a human donor with active COVID-19. The donor label of this sample is uncertain. Sample: peripheral blood. The chain is built from TRBV1 and TRBJ2-1; the D call of TRBD2 is as the table states it, not checked on the DNA. TRBV1 is annotated as a pseudogene. The CDR3: CTSRGSTADCWISYNEQFF. For the CDR3, the DNA is TGCACCAGCAGGGGATCCACCGCGGACTGTTGGATTTCCTACAATGAGCAGTTCTTC.